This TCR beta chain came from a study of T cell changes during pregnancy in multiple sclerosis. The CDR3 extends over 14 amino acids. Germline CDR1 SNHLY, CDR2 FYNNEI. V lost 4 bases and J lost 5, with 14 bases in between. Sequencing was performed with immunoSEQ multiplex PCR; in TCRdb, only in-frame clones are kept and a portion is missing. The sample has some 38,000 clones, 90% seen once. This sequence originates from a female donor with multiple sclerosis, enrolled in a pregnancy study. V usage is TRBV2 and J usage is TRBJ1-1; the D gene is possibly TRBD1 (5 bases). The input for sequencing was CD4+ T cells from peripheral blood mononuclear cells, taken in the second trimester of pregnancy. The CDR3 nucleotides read TGTGCCAGCAGTGCGAGGCAGGGTTGGACTGAAGCTTTCTTT. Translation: CASSARQGWTEAFF.